A single sample gave rise to the 16 T cell receptor beta chains below, sequenced in a study of persistence of HIV-infected CD4 T cells (dated by TCRdb to about 2020). The immunoSEQ hsTCRB assay version 4 in survey mode was used to sequence TCRbeta repertoires from genomic DNA. Here the immuneACCESS table is served through TCRdb, limited to in-frame sequences with V and J called. Missing clones are a known gap in these copies; in checked studies unresolved V genes cover under half, and the rest lacks a known reason. This sample lists about 36,000 clones; about 81% were detected once. The ten top clones hold 0.97% of the sample. Antigens of these TCRs are unknown. Per the publication, the treatment or condition label means: suppressive antiretroviral therapy. A pool of overlapping 15-mer peptides from HIV-1 Gag, at around 0.99 ug per peptide per mL, was used to stimulate the cells. Nonresponding CD40L-negative CD69-negative CD45RO-high memory CD4+ T cells were sorted as memory populations depleted of antigen-responding cells.

Sequencing used cultured CD4+ T cells from PBMCs, obtained from a patient who received antiretroviral therapy. The cell subset or site label corresponds to: CD40L-CD69- CD45RO-high memory CD4 T cells not responding to Gag peptides. The receptors derive from an adult with HIV. The donor label of this sample is uncertain.

V gene TRBV12-3 or TRBV12-4 combines with J gene TRBJ1-2, with TRBD1 matching over 10 bases. The CDR3 covers 13 residues. Trimming cost V 3 bases and J 6 bases; bases outside gene matches: 1. The CDR3 sequence: CASSLDRGDGYTF. The DNA for the CDR3 is TGTGCCAGCAGTTTGGACAGGGGGGATGGCTACACCTTC.

V and J are TRBV9 and TRBJ1-5; 10 bases are a match to TRBD1. The CDR3 contains 14 residues. V was clipped by 4 bases and J by 7 bases; unmatched bases: 5. Germline-derived CDR1 and CDR2 are SGDLS and YYNGEE. The CDR3 DNA reads TGTGCCAGCAGCCCGACAGGGGGCGAACAGCCCCAGCATTTT. It is translated as CASSPTGGEQPQHF.

CDR3 nucleotides: TGTGCCAGCAGTTCCCGAGACAGTTACACTGAAGCTTTCTTT. Its translation: CASSSRDSYTEAFF. The chain joins TRBV2 to TRBJ1-1; a possible D gene is TRBD1 (5 bases). Germline lookup yields CDR1 SNHLY and CDR2 FYNNEI. The CDR3 length is 14 residues. Trimming cost V 5 bases and J 3 bases, with 13 bases left between them.

The gene calls are TRBV5-1 and TRBJ1-3; D is undetermined. Germline loops: CDR1 SGHRS, CDR2 YFSETQ. The CDR3 has 14 amino acids. The V gene lost 6 bases and the J gene lost 4 bases, with 14 bases spanning the gap. This CDR3 reads CASKPEHGGNTIYF. Written as DNA, the CDR3 is TGCGCCAGCAAACCAGAACATGGAGGAAACACCATATATTTT.

The chain uses TRBV10-3 and TRBJ1-1; TRBD1 aligns across 7 bases. The ends lost 5 bases at V and 3 bases at J; junction bases unmatched: 6. Germline V CDR1 and CDR2: ENHRY, SYGVKD. This CDR3 is 14 amino acids long. CDR3 DNA: TGTGCCATCAGTCCCAGCAGGGGGGACACTGAAGCTTTCTTT. Its protein product is CAISPSRGDTEAFF.

The rearrangement joins TRBV5-4 to TRBJ2-2; D ambiguous. The CDR3 covers 14 residues. The V and J ends lost 7 bases and 1 base respectively, with 11 bases between them. Germline values: CDR1 SGHNT, CDR2 YYREEE (reference sequence). The CDR3 protein is CASRTSWNTGELFF. CDR3 bases: TGTGCCAGCCGTACATCTTGGAACACCGGGGAGCTGTTTTTT.

This clone has more than one count but fewer than ten. The V and J genes are TRBV24-1 and TRBJ1-5; tentative D call: TRBD1 (5 bases). Trimming took 3 bases from V and 4 from J, leaving 9 bases between them. Germline V CDR1 and CDR2: KGHDR, SFDVKD. The CDR3 is 14 amino acids. The CDR3, as DNA: TGTGCCACCAGTGATCTCGGGGGTAATCAGCCCCAGCATTTT. It encodes CATSDLGGNQPQHF.

The J gene is TRBJ2-7, the V gene TRBV14, with a possible D match to TRBD1 (6 bases). This CDR3 has 12 amino acids. Germline-derived CDR1 and CDR2 are SGHDN and FVKESK. The V end lost 1 base, the J end lost 9 bases, and 10 bases lay between the germline ends. Written as DNA, the CDR3 is TGTGCCAGCAGCCAAGGGACAGCTGTGCAGTACTTC. Encoded protein: CASSQGTAVQYF.

The chain uses TRBV5-4 and TRBJ1-2; TRBD1 agrees at 8 bases. V gave up 4 bases and J gave up 4 bases; unmatched junction bases: 6. CDR1 and CDR2 (germline): SGHNT, YYREEE (reference sequence). CDR3 length equals 14 residues. The CDR3 region is CASSPGTGAYGYTF. CDR3 DNA sequence: TGTGCCAGCAGCCCCGGGACAGGTGCCTATGGCTACACCTTC.

In this sample, this clone turned up a few times. The chain combines TRBV6-5 with TRBJ2-2; D remains unclear. CDR1 and CDR2 from the germline V gene are MNHEY and SVGAGI. The CDR3 runs 13 residues. V was cut by 7 bases and J by 2 bases, with 8 bases left in between. CDR3: CASKPINTGELFF. The CDR3 nucleotides are TGTGCCAGCAAACCAATCAACACCGGGGAGCTGTTTTTT.

This chain links TRBV5-1 with TRBJ1-6, with D possibly TRBD1 on 5 matching bases. The CDR3 loop spans 14 amino acids. In germline, CDR1 is SGHRS, CDR2 YFSETQ. Trimming removed 4 bases from V and 6 bases from J, with 11 bases in between. CDR3 in DNA: TGCGCCAGCAGCCGGGACGGTTTTAATTCACCCCTCCACTTT. This gives the protein CASSRDGFNSPLHF.

This clone was counted a few times. This rearrangement joins TRBV6-1 to TRBJ1-3; D remains ambiguous. The CDR3 runs to 15 residues. Per germline, CDR1 MNHNS and CDR2 SASEGT. V lost 5 bases to trimming and J lost 0 bases, with 11 bases between them. CDR3 in amino acids: CASSKDGGSGNTIYF. CDR3 bases: TGTGCCAGCAGTAAGGACGGAGGCTCTGGAAACACCATATATTTT.

CDR3 sequence reads: CASMERGRGAGELFF. The CDR3 nucleotides read TGTGCCAGTATGGAGAGGGGGCGCGGGGCCGGGGAGCTGTTTTTT. The V gene is TRBV19, the J gene TRBJ2-2; weak D call: TRBD1 (7 bases). Trimming took off 7 bases at V and 6 bases at J, with 18 bases between the two ends. The CDR3 contains 15 residues. The V gene's germline CDR1 is LNHDA and CDR2 SQIVND (reference sequence). Complete variable domain (other parts from reference TRBV19 and TRBJ2-2): DGGITQSPKYLFRKEGQNVTLSCEQNLNHDAMYWYRQDPGQGLRLIYYSQIVNDFQKGDIAEGYSVSREKKESFPLTVTSAQKNPTAFYLCASMERGRGAGELFFGEGSRLTVL.

The chain couples TRBV7-7 to TRBJ2-5, with 9 bases that match TRBD2. The germline CDR1 and CDR2 sequences are SSHAT and FNYEAQ (reference sequence). The CDR3 loop spans 15 amino acids. V lost 1 base and J lost 4; bases outside the gene matches: 4. The CDR3 DNA reads as TGTGCCAGCAGCTTAGTTGGCGGGGGGGGAGAGACCCAGTACTTC. Translating gives CASSLVGGGGETQYF.

The chain has TRBV5-1 and TRBJ2-5; TRBD1 might be the D (6 bases). Germline loops: CDR1 SGHRS, CDR2 YFSETQ. V lost 4 bases to trimming and J lost 2 bases, with 12 bases between them. The CDR3 is 14 amino acids. CDR3 bases: TGCGCCAGCAGCCGAAACGACAGGCAAGAGACCCAGTACTTC. The encoded protein is CASSRNDRQETQYF.

In DNA form, the CDR3 reads TGTGCCAGCAACCCTGGGGGAAGGGATGGCTACACCTTC. Its translation is CASNPGGRDGYTF. V is TRBV12-3 or TRBV12-4 and J is TRBJ1-2; D is possibly TRBD1 (5 bases). V gave up 7 bases and J gave up 6 bases, with 15 bases separating them. The CDR3 is made up of 13 amino acids.